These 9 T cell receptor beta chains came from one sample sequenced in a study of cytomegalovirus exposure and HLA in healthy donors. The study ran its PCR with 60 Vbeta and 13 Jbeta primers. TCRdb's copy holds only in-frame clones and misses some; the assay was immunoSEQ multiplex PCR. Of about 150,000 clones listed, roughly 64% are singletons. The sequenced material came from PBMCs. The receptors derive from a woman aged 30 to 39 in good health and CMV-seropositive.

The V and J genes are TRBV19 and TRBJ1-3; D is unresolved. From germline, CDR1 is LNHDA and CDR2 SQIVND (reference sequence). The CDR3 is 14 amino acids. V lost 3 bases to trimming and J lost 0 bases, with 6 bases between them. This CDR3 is CASSIILSGNTIYF. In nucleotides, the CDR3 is TGTGCCAGTAGTATTATACTCTCTGGAAACACCATATATTTT.

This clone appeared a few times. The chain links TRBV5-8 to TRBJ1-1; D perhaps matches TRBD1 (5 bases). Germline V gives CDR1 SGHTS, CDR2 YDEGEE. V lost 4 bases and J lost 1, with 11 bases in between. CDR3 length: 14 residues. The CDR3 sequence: CASSPGGENTEAFF. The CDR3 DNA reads TGTGCCAGCAGCCCCGGGGGGGAGAACACTGAAGCTTTCTTT.

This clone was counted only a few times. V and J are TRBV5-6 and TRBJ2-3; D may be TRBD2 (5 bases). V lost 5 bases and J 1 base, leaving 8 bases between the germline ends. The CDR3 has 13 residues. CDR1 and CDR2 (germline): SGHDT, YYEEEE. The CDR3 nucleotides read TGTGCCAGCAGGGAGGAAGGCACAGATACGCAGTATTTT. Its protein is CASREEGTDTQYF. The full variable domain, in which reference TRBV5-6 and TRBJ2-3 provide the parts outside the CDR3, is DAGVTQSPTHLIKTRGQQVTLRCSPKSGHDTVSWYQQALGQGPQFIFQYYEEEERQRGNFPDRFSGHQFPNYSSELNVNALLLGDSALYLCASREEGTDTQYFGPGTRLTVL.

CDR3 amino acids: CASSSQDSGAFF. The CDR3 nucleotides are TGCGCCAGCAGCTCGCAGGACAGCGGAGCTTTCTTT. This rearrangement joins TRBV5-1 to TRBJ1-1, with D possibly TRBD1 on 6 matching bases. Trimming removed 3 bases at V and 10 bases at J, with 13 bases between. Germline values: CDR1 SGHRS, CDR2 YFSETQ. CDR3 length: 12 amino acids.

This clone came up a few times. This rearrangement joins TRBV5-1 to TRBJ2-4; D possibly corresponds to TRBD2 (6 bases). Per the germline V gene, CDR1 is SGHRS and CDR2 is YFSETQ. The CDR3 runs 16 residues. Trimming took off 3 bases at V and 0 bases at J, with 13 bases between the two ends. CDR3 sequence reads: CASSWAEGLAKNIQYF. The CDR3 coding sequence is TGCGCCAGCAGCTGGGCGGAGGGACTAGCCAAAAACATTCAGTACTTC.

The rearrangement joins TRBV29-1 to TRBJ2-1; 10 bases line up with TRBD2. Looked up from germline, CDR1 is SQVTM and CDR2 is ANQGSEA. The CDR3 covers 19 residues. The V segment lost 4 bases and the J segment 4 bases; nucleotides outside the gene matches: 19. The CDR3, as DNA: TGCAGCGTTGCCGGCCCCATGGGGCTAGCGGGAGTGGGGTACAATGAGCAGTTCTTC. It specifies CSVAGPMGLAGVGYNEQFF.

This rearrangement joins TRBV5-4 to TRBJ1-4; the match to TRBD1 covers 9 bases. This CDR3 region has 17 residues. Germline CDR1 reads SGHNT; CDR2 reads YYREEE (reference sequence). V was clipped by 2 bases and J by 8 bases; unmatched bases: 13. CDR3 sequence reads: CASSFGTGNSVYEKLFF. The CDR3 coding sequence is TGTGCCAGCAGCTTCGGGACAGGGAATTCTGTATACGAAAAACTGTTTTTT. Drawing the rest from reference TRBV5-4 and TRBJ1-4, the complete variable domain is ETGVTQSPTHLIKTRGQQVTLRCSSQSGHNTVSWYQQALGQGPQFIFQYYREEENGRGNFPPRFSGLQFPNYSSELNVNALELDDSALYLCASSFGTGNSVYEKLFFGSGTQLSVL.

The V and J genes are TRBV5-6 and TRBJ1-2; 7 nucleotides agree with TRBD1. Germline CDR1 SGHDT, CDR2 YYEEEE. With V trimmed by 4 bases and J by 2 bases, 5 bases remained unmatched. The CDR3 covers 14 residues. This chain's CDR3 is CASSITGVNYGYTF. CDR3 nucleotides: TGTGCCAGCAGCATAACAGGGGTAAACTATGGCTACACCTTC.

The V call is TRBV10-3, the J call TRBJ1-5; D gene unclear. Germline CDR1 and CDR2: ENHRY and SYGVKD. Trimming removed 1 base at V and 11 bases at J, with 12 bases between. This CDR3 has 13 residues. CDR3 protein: CAISELDPGAQHF. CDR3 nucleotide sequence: TGTGCCATCAGTGAGTTAGATCCCGGGGCCCAGCATTTT.